Below are 27 T cell receptor beta chains sequenced from a single sample in a study of blood T cell repertoires in COVID-19 (TCRdb year 2020). Libraries came from the immunoSEQ multiplex PCR assay. Drawn from immuneACCESS, this table holds only the in-frame rearrangements with V and J called that TCRdb kept. Clones are partly lost; checked studies trace under half to an unresolved V gene and leave the rest unexplained. The sample yields more than 350,000 clones; around nine tenths were counted once. The ten largest clones take up approximately 1.3% of the sample. The sample consisted of PBMCs or T cells enriched from blood (not recorded which). The source of these receptors is a woman under 30 who had been exposed to COVID-19.

The chain joins TRBV10-2 to TRBJ1-6; possibly TRBD1 for D (5 bases). This CDR3 is 16 amino acids long. The ends were cut back, 6 bases at V and 3 bases at J, with 15 bases in the middle. CDR1 and CDR2 from the germline V gene are WSHSY and SAAADI. DNA for the CDR3: TGCGCCAGCAGAGTACAGGCCTCCTTCTATAATTCACCCCTCCACTTT. Its protein product is CASRVQASFYNSPLHF.

In this sample, this clone turned up once. The V call is TRBV10-3, the J call TRBJ2-1; 7 nucleotides line up with TRBD2. V trimming: 2 bases; J trimming: 0 bases; junction bases outside the gene matches: 4. Germline V lookup: CDR1 ENHRY, CDR2 SYGVKD. The CDR3 covers 16 residues. CDR3 amino acids: CAISEEAGSSYNEQFF. The CDR3 nucleotides read TGTGCCATCAGTGAGGAAGCGGGGAGCTCCTACAATGAGCAGTTCTTC.

The V and J genes are TRBV7-9 and TRBJ1-4, with D unresolved. Germline V gene data show CDR1 as SEHNR and CDR2 as FQNEAQ (reference sequence). There are 18 residues in the CDR3. V was cut by 2 bases and J by 0 bases, with 16 bases left in between. DNA for the CDR3: TGTGCCAGCAGCTTACTGGCCGTTGCATCTGCAACTAATGAAAAACTGTTTTTT. Its translation is CASSLLAVASATNEKLFF.

The rearrangement joins TRBV19 to TRBJ1-1; D gene uncertain. Germline CDR1 and CDR2: LNHDA and SQIVND (reference sequence). The ends were cut back, 3 bases at V and 0 bases at J, with 5 bases in the middle. This CDR3 has 13 amino acids. CDR3 bases: TGTGCCAGTAGTATGAGCATGAACACTGAAGCTTTCTTT. Residues: CASSMSMNTEAFF.

The chain has TRBV15 and TRBJ2-1, with TRBD1 matching 10 bases. The V and J ends lost 1 base and 2 bases, in that order; junction bases with no gene match: 2. The CDR3 totals 16 residues. Per the germline V gene, CDR1 is LNHNV and CDR2 is YYDKDF (reference sequence). CDR3 nucleotide sequence: TGTGCCACCAGCAGAGGAGGGACAGGGGCCTACAATGAGCAGTTCTTC. Its protein is CATSRGGTGAYNEQFF.

The V and J genes are TRBV28 and TRBJ2-2; D possibly corresponds to TRBD1 (5 bases). Trimming took 7 bases from V and 4 from J, leaving 13 bases between them. Germline assignment: CDR1 MDHEN and CDR2 SYDVKM. The length of the CDR3 is 14 residues. CDR3 sequence: CASTLDRITGELFF. The CDR3, as DNA: TGTGCCAGCACCCTAGACAGAATCACCGGGGAGCTGTTTTTT. Full variable domain (outside the CDR3, taken from reference TRBV28 and TRBJ2-2): DVKVTQSSRYLVKRTGEKVFLECVQDMDHENMFWYRQDPGLGLRLIYFSYDVKMKEKGDIPEGYSVSREKKERFSLILESASTNQTSMYLCASTLDRITGELFFGEGSRLTVL.

The gene calls are TRBV28 and TRBJ2-5; no definite D call. Deletions cut 5 bases from V and 1 base from J, with 11 bases between. The CDR3 has 14 amino acids. Germline CDR1 and CDR2: MDHEN and SYDVKM. The CDR3 is CASSMIETQETQYF. The CDR3 DNA sequence: TGTGCCAGCAGTATGATAGAAACCCAAGAGACCCAGTACTTC.

This chain links TRBV21-1 with TRBJ1-4; the DNA was not compared with TRBD1, the D call given in the table. TRBV21-1 is a pseudogene locus. CDR3 size: 16 residues. The CDR3 reads CASSKKTGDWKEKLFF. The DNA of the CDR3 is TGTGCCAGCAGCAAGAAAACAGGGGACTGGAAGGAAAAACTGTTTTTT.

The chain joins TRBV6-5 to TRBJ2-1, with 10 bases lining up with TRBD1. This CDR3 has 15 residues. The J segment lost 7 bases and the V segment lost 6 bases, leaving 9 bases of the junction unmatched. Germline values: CDR1 MNHEY, CDR2 SVGAGI. Written as DNA, the CDR3 is TGTGCCAGCAGGGAGGACAGGGGGAAGATAAATGAGCAGTTCTTC. Its protein product is CASREDRGKINEQFF.

The rearrangement uses TRBV7-3 and TRBJ2-1, with D possibly TRBD2 on 5 matching bases. There are 14 residues in the CDR3. Trimming removed 5 bases from V and 5 bases from J, with 13 bases in between. Germline V gene lookup returns CDR1 SGHTA and CDR2 FQGTGA. CDR3 sequence reads: CASSPKGANNEQFF. CDR3 nucleotide sequence: TGTGCCAGCAGCCCCAAGGGAGCCAACAATGAGCAGTTCTTC.

This clone was seen a single time. The chain uses TRBV5-6 and TRBJ1-6; D is unclear. The CDR3 totals 14 residues. V lost 1 base and J lost 4, with 6 bases in between. The V gene's germline CDR1 is SGHDT and CDR2 YYEEEE. Written as DNA, the CDR3 is TGTGCCAGCAGCTTGATCTCTTATAATTCACCCCTCCACTTT. It yields the protein CASSLISYNSPLHF.

The chain recombines TRBV5-1 with TRBJ2-2, with 11 bases aligning to TRBD2. The CDR3 length is 15 residues. V was clipped by 1 base and J by 5 bases; unmatched bases: 1. Germline V gene lookup returns CDR1 SGHRS and CDR2 YFSETQ. CDR3: CASSLSSGRTGELFF. For the CDR3, the DNA is TGCGCCAGCAGCTTGTCTAGCGGGAGGACCGGGGAGCTGTTTTTT.

The chain links TRBV6-5 to TRBJ1-1; D is possibly TRBD1 (6 bases). Germline V lookup: CDR1 MNHEY, CDR2 SVGAGI. CDR3 length: 11 residues. Trimming left V 2 bases short and J 8 bases short, with 6 bases between. The CDR3 nucleotides read TGTGCCAGCAGTTACGGGGGCGAAGCTTTCTTT. The encoded protein is CASSYGGEAFF.

The gene calls are TRBV7-2 and TRBJ2-2; 14 nucleotides align to TRBD2. J was trimmed by 3 bases and V by 5 bases; bases with no gene match: 11. CDR3 length equals 19 residues. Germline CDR1 and CDR2: SGHTA and FQGNSA. CDR3 DNA sequence: TGTGCCAGCAGCCTGGGACTAGCGGGGGATCTCGAGGACACCGGGGAGCTGTTTTTT. This sequence encodes CASSLGLAGDLEDTGELFF.

This chain links TRBV24-1 with TRBJ1-2; 9 bases match TRBD1. This CDR3 has 13 amino acids. Germline CDR1 KGHDR, CDR2 SFDVKD. Losses at the gene ends were 8 bases for V and 8 bases for J; bases not matched to a gene: 8. The CDR3 sequence: CATKPGQGGGYTF. CDR3 DNA sequence: TGTGCCACCAAACCGGGACAGGGAGGAGGCTACACCTTC.

This chain's CDR3 is CAWRGQGAYEQYF. CDR3 nucleotide sequence: TGTGCCTGGAGGGGACAGGGTGCCTACGAGCAGTACTTC. The chain combines TRBV30 with TRBJ2-7; 9 bases fit TRBD1. The CDR3 is 13 residues long. Germline assignment: CDR1 GTSNPN and CDR2 SVGIG (reference sequence). The J segment lost 2 bases and the V segment lost 3 bases, leaving 2 bases of the junction unmatched.

The chain carries TRBV18 and TRBJ2-5; TRBD1 matches at 7 bases. The CDR3 runs 14 residues. Germline CDR1 reads KGHSH; CDR2 reads LQKENI. V was clipped by 6 bases and J by 5 bases; unmatched bases: 9. CDR3: CASSEQGLQETQYF. The CDR3 DNA sequence: TGTGCCAGCTCCGAACAGGGGCTACAGGAGACCCAGTACTTC. Filled out from reference TRBV18 and TRBJ2-5, the complete variable domain reads NAGVMQNPRHLVRRRGQEARLRCSPMKGHSHVYWYRQLPEEGLKFMVYLQKENIIDESGMPKERFSAEFPKEGPSILRIQQVVRGDSAAYFCASSEQGLQETQYFGPGTRLLVL.

This rearrangement joins TRBV27 to TRBJ2-7, with TRBD1 matching 8 bases. CDR1 and CDR2 (germline): MNHEY, SMNVEV (reference sequence). CDR3 size: 14 residues. With V trimmed by 3 bases and J by 5 bases, 6 bases remained unmatched. This CDR3 reads CASSFGRGLNEQYF. The CDR3 coding sequence is TGTGCCAGCAGTTTTGGCAGGGGGCTGAACGAGCAGTACTTC.

This clone appeared a few times. This rearrangement joins TRBV19 to TRBJ1-5; maybe TRBD1 (5 bases). V was cut by 8 bases and J by 0 bases, with 14 bases left in between. The CDR3 length is 15 residues. CDR1 and CDR2 (germline): LNHDA, SQIVND (reference sequence). In DNA form, the CDR3 reads TGTGCCAGTCAACAGGAGGGTTATAGCAATCAGCCCCAGCATTTT. Protein: CASQQEGYSNQPQHF.

CDR3 region: CASSIGRTGYSNQPQHF. The CDR3 region has the DNA TGTGCCAGTAGTATCGGCCGGACAGGCTATAGCAATCAGCCCCAGCATTTT. The chain employs TRBV19 and TRBJ1-5; 7 bases agree with TRBD1. Germline lookup yields CDR1 LNHDA and CDR2 SQIVND (reference sequence). The CDR3 spans 17 residues. Unmatched junction bases numbered 8, after V lost 3 bases and J lost 0 bases.

The rearrangement links TRBV7-2 to TRBJ2-7; 11 nucleotides match TRBD1. V was pared by 6 bases and J by 3 bases, with 7 bases of the junction left unmatched. The CDR3 runs to 15 residues. Germline-derived CDR1 and CDR2 are SGHTA and FQGNSA. CDR3 in amino acids: CASSPWGTGGYEQYF. The CDR3 DNA reads TGTGCCAGCAGTCCCTGGGGGACAGGGGGCTACGAGCAGTACTTC. The whole variable domain, filled in from reference TRBV7-2 and TRBJ2-7, reads GAGVSQSPSNKVTEKGKDVELRCDPISGHTALYWYRQSLGQGLEFLIYFQGNSAPDKSGLPSDRFSAERTGGSVSTLTIQRTQQEDSAVYLCASSPWGTGGYEQYFGPGTRLTVT.

The chain uses TRBV24-1 and TRBJ2-7; 10 nucleotides line up with TRBD1. From germline, CDR1 is KGHDR and CDR2 SFDVKD. CDR3 length: 15 residues. After removal of 2 bases from V and 6 bases from J, the junction contained 6 bases not matched to a gene. CDR3 coding DNA: TGTGCCACCAGTGATTCAGCGACAGGGGGCGTCGAGCAGTACTTC. As protein: CATSDSATGGVEQYF.

V is TRBV28 and J is TRBJ1-2; weak D call: TRBD1 (5 bases). CDR1 MDHEN and CDR2 SYDVKM come from the germline V gene. Trimming stripped 5 bases from V and 6 bases from J, with 16 bases between. CDR3 size: 14 residues. CDR3 region: CASSGMGGLHGYTF. The CDR3 nucleotides are TGTGCCAGCAGTGGGATGGGGGGTCTCCATGGCTACACCTTC.

The CDR3 here is CASSHFLYPGGANVLTF. CDR3 nucleotide sequence: TGTGCCAGCAGCCATTTTTTATACCCAGGCGGGGCCAACGTCCTGACTTTC. The chain has TRBV3-1 (or the pseudogene TRBV3-2) and TRBJ2-6; D is unclear. CDR1 and CDR2 (germline): LGHDT, YNNKEL (reference sequence). The CDR3 extends over 17 amino acids. Trimming removed 3 bases at V and 4 bases at J, with 16 bases between.

The chain uses TRBV15 and TRBJ2-7; D possibly corresponds to TRBD2 (5 bases). The CDR3 extends over 17 amino acids. Germline CDR1 LNHNV, CDR2 YYDKDF (reference sequence). V lost 5 bases and J 3 bases, leaving 23 bases between the germline ends. For the CDR3, the DNA is TGTGCCACCAGCCCCCGAGGAGCCGGGAAGGTGGGCTACGAGCAGTACTTC. Translated: CATSPRGAGKVGYEQYF.

This clone was found once. The chain has TRBV28 and TRBJ2-7; maybe TRBD1 (5 bases). The CDR3 runs to 14 residues. The V and J ends lost 6 bases and 7 bases respectively, with 19 bases between them. CDR1 is MDHEN, CDR2 SYDVKM, per germline. The chain's CDR3 is CASRVTRTPWEQYF. In DNA form, the CDR3 reads TGTGCCAGCAGGGTAACTCGGACACCGTGGGAGCAGTACTTC.

The chain has TRBV5-4 and TRBJ2-1; TRBD1 agrees at 8 bases. The CDR3 loop spans 13 amino acids. Looked up from germline, CDR1 is SGHNT and CDR2 is YYREEE (reference sequence). Trimming at V came to 6 bases and at J to 9 bases, leaving 8 bases not matched to a gene. The CDR3 region has the DNA TGTGCCAGCACTGGACAGGGTTTCGGTGAGCAGTTCTTC. It translates to CASTGQGFGEQFF. Full variable domain (remainder filled in from reference TRBV5-4 and TRBJ2-1): ETGVTQSPTHLIKTRGQQVTLRCSSQSGHNTVSWYQQALGQGPQFIFQYYREEENGRGNFPPRFSGLQFPNYSSELNVNALELDDSALYLCASTGQGFGEQFFGPGTRLTVL.